This entry lists 20 T cell receptor beta chains sequenced from one sample in a study of PD-L1 blockade in urothelial cancer. Generated by immunoSEQ multiplex PCR, the TCRdb table keeps only in-frame clones and is missing some. Of 45,000 to 70,000 clones detected, roughly 85% appear once; the ten largest clones hold 15% to 18%. Time point described: pretreatment peripheral blood. Sequencing used PBMCs, obtained around atezolizumab (anti-PD-L1) treatment. These receptors all stem from a man aged 65 to 85 with urothelial cancer.

This clone was picked up one time. V is TRBV30 and J is TRBJ2-3; tentative D call: TRBD2 (6 bases). Germline CDR1 is GTSNPN and CDR2 is SVGIG (reference sequence). The CDR3 runs 12 residues. The ends were cut back, 2 bases at V and 14 bases at J, with 17 bases in the middle. CDR3 sequence (DNA): TGTGCCTGGAGTCGGGAGTTTGGATACGCGTATTTT. It yields the protein CAWSREFGYAYF.

This clone appeared once. This chain links TRBV10-1 with TRBJ1-1, with a weak D call TRBD1 (5 bases). Germline V gene data show CDR1 as WNHNN and CDR2 as SYGVQD (reference sequence). This CDR3 spans 13 amino acids. V was clipped by 3 bases and J by 5 bases, with 10 bases between them. CDR3 residues: CASSDRGGTEAFF. The CDR3 nucleotides read TGCGCCAGCAGTGATCGGGGGGGGACTGAAGCTTTCTTT.

This chain links TRBV19 with TRBJ2-7; a possible D gene is TRBD2 (6 bases). The CDR3 totals 15 residues. The germline V gene encodes CDR1 LNHDA and CDR2 SQIVND (reference sequence). V lost 1 base and J lost 2, with 12 bases in between. For the CDR3, the DNA is TGTGCCAGTAGTATAGCAGCGGGCGGGCCCTACGAGCAGTACTTC. Encoded protein: CASSIAAGGPYEQYF.

J is TRBJ1-5 and V is TRBV10-3; D might be TRBD1 (5 bases). CDR1 and CDR2 (germline): ENHRY, SYGVKD. The ends were cut back, 2 bases at V and 5 bases at J, with 13 bases in the middle. The CDR3 consists of 15 residues. The CDR3 here is CAISEGREGYQPQHF. The CDR3 DNA follows: TGTGCCATCAGTGAGGGCAGGGAGGGGTATCAGCCCCAGCATTTT.

This chain joins TRBV15 and TRBJ2-5; 7 bases match TRBD2. With 0 bases clipped from V and 5 bases from J, the junction kept 6 bases outside the gene matches. This CDR3 spans 15 amino acids. Germline CDR1 is LNHNV and CDR2 is YYDKDF (reference sequence). The CDR3 region is CATSRDRDSGETQYF. The DNA of the CDR3 is TGTGCCACCAGCAGAGATCGCGATAGCGGGGAGACCCAGTACTTC.

The V and J genes are TRBV7-8 and TRBJ2-7; TRBD1 agrees at 8 bases. J gave up 3 bases and V 2 bases, and 6 bases lay outside the gene matches. The germline gives CDR1 SGHVS, CDR2 FQNEAQ. This CDR3 spans 15 amino acids. Here the CDR3 DNA reads TGTGCCAGCAGCTTACTCGCAGGGGGCCGCTACGAGCAGTACTTC. This sequence encodes CASSLLAGGRYEQYF.

This chain uses TRBV27 with TRBJ2-5, with no clear D. V lost 5 bases to trimming and J lost 2 bases, with 15 bases between them. Germline CDR1 reads MNHEY; CDR2 reads SMNVEV (reference sequence). The CDR3 is 15 residues long. The CDR3: CASSLGSEMQETQYF. The CDR3 DNA is TGTGCCAGCAGTCTCGGGTCCGAGATGCAAGAGACCCAGTACTTC.

The chain is built from TRBV28 and TRBJ2-1, with a weak D call TRBD1 (6 bases). The CDR3 is 14 amino acids. Germline loops: CDR1 MDHEN, CDR2 SYDVKM. V gave up 4 bases and J gave up 4 bases, with 11 bases separating them. CDR3 DNA sequence: TGTGCCAGCAGTTCTCAACAGGGATACAATGAGCAGTTCTTC. It is translated as CASSSQQGYNEQFF.

The chain has TRBV9 and TRBJ2-1; 9 bases map to TRBD1. CDR3 size: 15 residues. The V gene end was trimmed by 1 base and the J gene end by 8 bases; junction bases not matched to a gene: 7. Germline CDR1 and CDR2: SGDLS and YYNGEE. In DNA form, the CDR3 reads TGTGCCAGCAGCGTATCACAGGGGGCGATTGATGAGCAGTTCTTC. Protein sequence: CASSVSQGAIDEQFF.

V usage is TRBV5-5 and J usage is TRBJ2-7, with TRBD2 matching over 9 bases. CDR1 is SGHKS and CDR2 is YYEKEE in the germline V gene (reference sequence). J lost 2 bases, V lost 2 bases, and 5 bases had no gene match. The CDR3 is 15 residues long. CDR3 in DNA: TGTGCCAGCAGCTTTATAGCGGGGGCCCCCTACGAGCAGTACTTC. This translates into CASSFIAGAPYEQYF.

The V call is TRBV5-1, the J call TRBJ2-1; a weak D match, TRBD2 (6 bases). This CDR3 spans 18 amino acids. Germline CDR1 reads SGHRS; CDR2 reads YFSETQ. V was cut by 4 bases and J by 7 bases, with 27 bases left in between. The CDR3 is CASSPGVGADAGYNEQFF. The CDR3 DNA follows: TGCGCCAGCAGCCCGGGGGTAGGGGCGGACGCAGGCTATAATGAGCAGTTCTTC.

On this clone: At one end the junction does not follow the germline gene, possibly because of a read error. The J gene is TRBJ2-6, the V gene TRBV27; TRBD1 agrees at 8 bases. The CDR3 has 16 amino acids. The germline V gene has CDR1 MNHEY and CDR2 SMNVEV (reference sequence). The DNA of the CDR3 is TGTGCCAGCAGTGTATCCAGGGGGCAGCGGGCCAACGTCCTGACTTTC. Amino acid sequence: CASSVSRGQRANVLTF.

The chain uses TRBV30 and TRBJ2-4; maybe TRBD2 (6 bases). The CDR3 spans 18 residues. The V and J ends lost 3 bases and 0 bases respectively, with 21 bases between them. Germline CDR1 and CDR2: GTSNPN and SVGIG (reference sequence). The CDR3 loop is CAWSDPGVSALAKNIQYF. CDR3 nucleotides: TGTGCCTGGAGCGACCCGGGAGTCAGCGCCTTAGCCAAAAACATTCAGTACTTC.

The chain links TRBV4-1 to TRBJ2-7; D possibly corresponds to TRBD2 (6 bases). The CDR3 contains 12 residues. Germline V CDR1 and CDR2: MGHRA, YSYEKL. V was clipped by 3 bases and J by 5 bases, with 8 bases between them. CDR3 nucleotide sequence: TGCGCCAGCAGCCAGACGGGGGACGAGCAGTACTTC. This translates into CASSQTGDEQYF.

This clone came up a few times. This rearrangement joins TRBV9 to TRBJ1-1; D is undetermined. CDR1 and CDR2 (germline): SGDLS, YYNGEE. The ends were cut back, 4 bases at V and 5 bases at J, with 12 bases in the middle. This CDR3 spans 13 amino acids. The DNA for the CDR3 is TGTGCCAGCAGCCCGCAATCTAGGACTGAAGCTTTCTTT. Protein sequence: CASSPQSRTEAFF. Full variable domain (rest looked up from reference TRBV9 and TRBJ1-1): DSGVTQTPKHLITATGQRVTLRCSPRSGDLSVYWYQQSLDQGLQFLIQYYNGEERAKGNILERFSAQQFPDLHSELNLSSLELGDSALYFCASSPQSRTEAFFGQGTRLTVV.

V is TRBV19 and J is TRBJ2-7; 8 bases align to TRBD1. This CDR3 has 15 residues. The V gene's germline CDR1 is LNHDA and CDR2 SQIVND (reference sequence). The trim removed 4 bases at V and 6 bases at J, leaving 11 bases unmatched. CDR3 nucleotides: TGTGCCAGTAGTACTGACAGGGGAGTTCGTAGCGAGCAGTACTTC. Translated, it gives CASSTDRGVRSEQYF. The full variable domain, its missing parts supplied by reference TRBV19 and TRBJ2-7, is DGGITQSPKYLFRKEGQNVTLSCEQNLNHDAMYWYRQDPGQGLRLIYYSQIVNDFQKGDIAEGYSVSREKKESFPLTVTSAQKNPTAFYLCASSTDRGVRSEQYFGPGTRLTVT.

This clone was seen only once. The gene calls are TRBV5-1 and TRBJ2-5; 8 bases align to TRBD1. The ends lost 1 base at V and 2 bases at J; junction bases unmatched: 4. The CDR3 sequence is 15 residues long. Germline CDR1 SGHRS, CDR2 YFSETQ. The CDR3 here is CASSLRTGYQETQYF. CDR3 DNA sequence: TGCGCCAGCAGCTTGAGGACAGGGTATCAAGAGACCCAGTACTTC. Complete variable domain (other parts from reference TRBV5-1 and TRBJ2-5): KAGVTQTPRYLIKTRGQQVTLSCSPISGHRSVSWYQQTPGQGLQFLFEYFSETQRNKGNFPGRFSGRQFSNSRSEMNVSTLELGDSALYLCASSLRTGYQETQYFGPGTRLLVL.

The J gene is TRBJ1-4, the V gene TRBV10-3; a possible D gene is TRBD1 (6 bases). There are 13 residues in the CDR3. Trimming removed 8 bases from V and 8 bases from J, with 15 bases in between. Germline V CDR1 and CDR2: ENHRY, SYGVKD. CDR3 residues: CAIRRQVPEKLFF. The CDR3 nucleotides read TGTGCCATCCGCCGACAGGTCCCAGAAAAACTGTTTTTT.

The gene calls are TRBV10-2 and TRBJ2-7; unclear D gene. Germline V gene lookup returns CDR1 WSHSY and CDR2 SAAADI. V was trimmed by 3 bases and J by 4 bases, leaving 13 bases between them. This CDR3 is built from 14 residues. The CDR3 DNA reads TGCGCCAGCAGTGACCGACAACCAGCTTACGAGCAGTACTTC. This codes for CASSDRQPAYEQYF.

V is TRBV7-2 and J is TRBJ2-4, with a possible D match to TRBD2 (6 bases). CDR1 and CDR2 from the germline V gene are SGHTA and FQGNSA. This CDR3 comprises 13 residues. V dropped 5 bases and J dropped 6 bases, with 11 bases sitting between them. CDR3 nucleotides: TGTGCCAGCAGCCCCCCCGGGAGAAACATTCAGTACTTC. This encodes CASSPPGRNIQYF. The full variable domain, rest sourced from reference TRBV7-2 and TRBJ2-4, is GAGVSQSPSNKVTEKGKDVELRCDPISGHTALYWYRQSLGQGLEFLIYFQGNSAPDKSGLPSDRFSAERTGGSVSTLTIQRTQQEDSAVYLCASSPPGRNIQYFGAGTRLSVL.